A single sample is the source of the 21 T cell receptor beta chains below, sequenced in a study of blood T cell repertoires in COVID-19 (dated by TCRdb to 2018 to 2020). Libraries were made using the immunoSEQ multiplex PCR assay. TCRdb took over this immuneACCESS table, retaining in-frame rearrangements with V and J assigned. Such tables are incomplete; in checked studies, under half of the missing clones stem from an unresolved V gene, and the remainder is unexplained. The sample table contains around 93,000 clones; only one count was recorded for about 92% of them. 6.5% to 8.5% of the sample is in the top ten clones. What was sequenced was peripheral blood. The source of these receptors is a man in his late teens or twenties with COVID-19, enrolled during active disease.

The chain employs TRBV4-3 and TRBJ1-2; TRBD1 is a possible D gene (5 bases). This CDR3 is built from 15 residues. Germline lookup yields CDR1 LGHNA and CDR2 YSLEER. Trimming shortened V by 0 bases and J by 6 bases, and 14 bases separated the two germline ends. The chain's CDR3 is CASSQETGLYDGYTF. The CDR3 DNA reads as TGCGCCAGCAGCCAAGAGACGGGACTTTACGATGGCTACACCTTC.

The chain carries TRBV11-3 and TRBJ2-2; 11 bases are shared with TRBD2. This CDR3 region has 16 residues. Germline loops: CDR1 SGHNT, CDR2 YENEEA. Trimming at V came to 4 bases and at J to 1 base, leaving 2 bases not matched to a gene. This CDR3 reads CASSSGLAENTGELFF. The CDR3 DNA sequence: TGTGCCAGCAGCTCGGGACTAGCGGAGAACACCGGGGAGCTGTTTTTT. The full variable domain, its missing parts supplied by reference TRBV11-3 and TRBJ2-2, is EAGVVQSPRYKIIEKKQPVAFWCNPISGHNTLYWYLQNLGQGPELLIRYENEEAVDDSQLPKDRFSAERLKGVDSTLKIQPAELGDSAVYLCASSSGLAENTGELFFGEGSRLTVL.

The chain carries TRBV3-1 (or the pseudogene TRBV3-2) and TRBJ2-1; D perhaps matches TRBD1 (6 bases). V was shortened by 4 bases and J by 2 bases, with 15 bases between the two germline ends. Germline V gives CDR1 LGHDT, CDR2 YNNKEL (reference sequence). This CDR3 has 16 residues. The CDR3 is CASSPIDRTPYNEQFF. In nucleotides, the CDR3 is TGTGCCAGCAGCCCCATAGACAGGACCCCCTACAATGAGCAGTTCTTC.

This chain joins TRBV14 and TRBJ2-2; TRBD2 is a possible D gene (6 bases). CDR3 size: 15 residues. V lost 3 bases to trimming and J lost 2 bases, with 10 bases between them. CDR1 and CDR2 (germline): SGHDN, FVKESK. The CDR3 bases are TGTGCCAGCAGCCAGGCGGGACGTAACACCGGGGAGCTGTTTTTT. Amino acid sequence: CASSQAGRNTGELFF.

V usage is TRBV2 and J usage is TRBJ2-3, with 9 bases aligning to TRBD2. V gave up 4 bases and J gave up 2 bases; unmatched junction bases: 16. The CDR3 is 19 residues long. Germline-derived CDR1 and CDR2 are SNHLY and FYNNEI. For the CDR3, the DNA is TGTGCCAGCAGTGCCCTCGCGGGAGGGGCGACTTCTCCCACAGATACGCAGTATTTT. Translating it yields CASSALAGGATSPTDTQYF.

The chain uses TRBV27 and TRBJ2-7, with D perhaps TRBD1 (6 bases). This CDR3 contains 16 residues. Germline V gives CDR1 MNHEY, CDR2 SMNVEV (reference sequence). V lost 3 bases to trimming and J lost 2 bases, with 17 bases between them. CDR3 DNA sequence: TGTGCCAGCAGTTTCTCCTCAGGGGTCCTCACCTACGAGCAGTACTTC. Translating it yields CASSFSSGVLTYEQYF.

The count of this clone is one. The chain joins TRBV24-1 to TRBJ2-1, with 12 nucleotides matching TRBD2. Looked up from germline, CDR1 is KGHDR and CDR2 is SFDVKD. The ends lost 4 bases at V and 9 bases at J; junction bases unmatched: 9. This CDR3 is built from 16 residues. Here the CDR3 reads CATSDLLAGGLTEQFF. CDR3 DNA: TGTGCCACCAGTGACCTACTAGCGGGAGGACTCACTGAGCAGTTCTTC.

The V and J genes are TRBV6-4 and TRBJ2-2; tentatively, D is TRBD2 (6 bases). The CDR3 length is 14 residues. The V gene's germline CDR1 is MRHNA and CDR2 SNTAGT. V lost 2 bases and J 2 bases, leaving 6 bases between the germline ends. The CDR3 reads CASSDGTNTGELFF. The CDR3 DNA sequence: TGTGCCAGCAGTGACGGGACTAACACCGGGGAGCTGTTTTTT.

The chain combines TRBV2 with TRBJ2-7, with TRBD1 as a possible D gene (6 bases). The ends were cut back, 8 bases at V and 3 bases at J, with 14 bases in the middle. This CDR3 contains 13 residues. Germline CDR1 SNHLY, CDR2 FYNNEI. This chain's CDR3 is CASHRDNDYEQYF. CDR3 nucleotides: TGTGCCAGCCACCGGGACAACGACTACGAGCAGTACTTC.

The J gene is TRBJ2-1, the V gene TRBV7-2; maybe TRBD2 (6 bases). CDR1 and CDR2 from the germline V gene are SGHTA and FQGNSA. CDR3 length: 15 residues. V gave up 1 base and J gave up 4 bases, with 11 bases separating them. CDR3 sequence reads: CASSLVSGNYNEQFF. The CDR3 DNA reads as TGTGCCAGCAGCTTAGTTAGCGGAAATTACAATGAGCAGTTCTTC.

The chain recombines TRBV5-1 with TRBJ2-7; 9 bases map to TRBD2. The CDR3 consists of 15 residues. Trimming took 3 bases from V and 0 from J; bases not matched to a gene: 4. Germline CDR1 reads SGHRS; CDR2 reads YFSETQ. The DNA for the CDR3 is TGCGCCAGCAGCTCGGTTAGCGGGAGCTCCTACGAGCAGTACTTC. This sequence encodes CASSSVSGSSYEQYF.

The chain recombines TRBV19 with TRBJ2-1; D gene uncertain. The CDR3 is 11 residues long. CDR1 is LNHDA and CDR2 is SQIVND in the germline V gene (reference sequence). Deletions cut 1 base from V and 8 bases from J, with 3 bases between. The CDR3, as DNA: TGTGCCAGTAGTATAGTCGATGAGCAGTTCTTC. Protein: CASSIVDEQFF.

The J gene is TRBJ1-5, the V gene TRBV28, with TRBD1 matching over 10 bases. The CDR3 is 18 residues long. The junction had 11 bases not matched to a gene; V was cut back by 2 bases and J by 4 bases. Germline-derived CDR1 and CDR2 are MDHEN and SYDVKM. CDR3 nucleotide sequence: TGTGCCAGCAGTTTAGGGATAACGGACAGGGGGGTGAATCAGCCCCAGCATTTT. Encoded protein: CASSLGITDRGVNQPQHF.

This clone was recorded only once. The rearrangement links TRBV29-1 to TRBJ2-2, with 15 positions matching TRBD2. With 6 bases clipped from V and 8 bases from J, the junction kept 13 bases outside the gene matches. Germline-derived CDR1 and CDR2 are SQVTM and ANQGSEA. The CDR3 sequence is 17 residues long. The CDR3 protein is CSVGGLAGGPWRGELFF. Written as DNA, the CDR3 is TGCAGCGTCGGTGGACTAGCGGGAGGGCCCTGGAGAGGGGAGCTGTTTTTT.

The CDR3 coding sequence is TGCGCCAGCAGCTTTACCCCGACTCCATTTACAGATACGCAGTATTTT. It encodes CASSFTPTPFTDTQYF. This sequence joins TRBV5-1 and TRBJ2-3; D gene unclear. V gave up 2 bases and J gave up 3 bases, with 16 bases separating them. The germline V gene has CDR1 SGHRS and CDR2 YFSETQ. CDR3 length: 16 residues.

The chain has TRBV4-3 and TRBJ1-1; D gene uncertain. The CDR3 length is 12 residues. Trimming pared 5 bases from V and 8 bases from J, leaving 12 bases between. Per the germline V gene, CDR1 is LGHNA and CDR2 is YSLEER. In nucleotides, the CDR3 is TGCGCCAGCAGCGGGCATCCGGGGGAAGCTTTCTTT. This codes for CASSGHPGEAFF.

V gene TRBV9 combines with J gene TRBJ2-6; D is unresolved. The V end lost 3 bases, the J end lost 1 base, and 20 bases lay between the germline ends. The germline V gene has CDR1 SGDLS and CDR2 YYNGEE. The CDR3 covers 19 residues. CDR3 amino acids: CASSDPDTPPFSGANVLTF. The CDR3 DNA is TGTGCCAGCAGCGACCCCGACACACCACCTTTTTCTGGGGCCAACGTCCTGACTTTC.

The V call is TRBV7-2, the J call TRBJ2-7; D remains unclear. The CDR3 has 18 residues. Trimming cost V 5 bases and J 0 bases, with 23 bases left between them. From germline, CDR1 is SGHTA and CDR2 FQGNSA. The CDR3 bases are TGTGCCAGCAGCCGGGTCGGCCCCGATACCCTTAGCTCCTACGAGCAGTACTTC. It specifies CASSRVGPDTLSSYEQYF.

This chain uses TRBV5-6 with TRBJ2-7, with unresolved D. Trimming removed 4 bases from V and 0 bases from J, with 5 bases in between. There are 12 residues in the CDR3. Germline CDR1 reads SGHDT; CDR2 reads YYEEEE. CDR3 sequence (DNA): TGTGCCAGCAGCATCAGCTCCTACGAGCAGTACTTC. This codes for CASSISSYEQYF.

As DNA, the CDR3 is TGTGCCAGCAGCGTCTTGGGAGCGGCCGGCTACGAGCAGTACTTC. As protein: CASSVLGAAGYEQYF. This chain uses TRBV9 with TRBJ2-7; D possibly corresponds to TRBD2 (5 bases). V shed 2 bases and J shed 3 bases, with 15 bases lying between them. Per the germline V gene, CDR1 is SGDLS and CDR2 is YYNGEE. CDR3 length equals 15 residues.

The CDR3 DNA sequence: TGTGCCATCAGTGCTGACTTCAACACCGGGGAGCTGTTTTTT. Translating gives CAISADFNTGELFF. This chain links TRBV10-3 with TRBJ2-2; the D is unclear. Germline V gene lookup returns CDR1 ENHRY and CDR2 SYGVKD. Trimming took off 4 bases at V and 2 bases at J, with 8 bases between the two ends. The CDR3 has 14 amino acids.